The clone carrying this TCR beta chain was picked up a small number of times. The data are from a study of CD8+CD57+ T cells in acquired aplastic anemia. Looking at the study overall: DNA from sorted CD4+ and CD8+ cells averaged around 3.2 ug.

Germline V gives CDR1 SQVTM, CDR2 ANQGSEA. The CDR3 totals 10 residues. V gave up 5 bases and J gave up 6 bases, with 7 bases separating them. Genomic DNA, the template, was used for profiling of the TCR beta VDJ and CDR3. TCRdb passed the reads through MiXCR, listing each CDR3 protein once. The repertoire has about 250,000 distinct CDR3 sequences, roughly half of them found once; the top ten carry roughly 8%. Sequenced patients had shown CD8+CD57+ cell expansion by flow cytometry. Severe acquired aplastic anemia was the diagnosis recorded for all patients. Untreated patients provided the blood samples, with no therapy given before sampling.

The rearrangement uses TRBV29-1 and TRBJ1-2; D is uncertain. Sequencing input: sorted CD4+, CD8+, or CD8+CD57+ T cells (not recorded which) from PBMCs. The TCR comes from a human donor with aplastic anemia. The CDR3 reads CSVFGNGYTF. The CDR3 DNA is TGCAGCGTTTTTGGGAATGGCTACACCTTC.